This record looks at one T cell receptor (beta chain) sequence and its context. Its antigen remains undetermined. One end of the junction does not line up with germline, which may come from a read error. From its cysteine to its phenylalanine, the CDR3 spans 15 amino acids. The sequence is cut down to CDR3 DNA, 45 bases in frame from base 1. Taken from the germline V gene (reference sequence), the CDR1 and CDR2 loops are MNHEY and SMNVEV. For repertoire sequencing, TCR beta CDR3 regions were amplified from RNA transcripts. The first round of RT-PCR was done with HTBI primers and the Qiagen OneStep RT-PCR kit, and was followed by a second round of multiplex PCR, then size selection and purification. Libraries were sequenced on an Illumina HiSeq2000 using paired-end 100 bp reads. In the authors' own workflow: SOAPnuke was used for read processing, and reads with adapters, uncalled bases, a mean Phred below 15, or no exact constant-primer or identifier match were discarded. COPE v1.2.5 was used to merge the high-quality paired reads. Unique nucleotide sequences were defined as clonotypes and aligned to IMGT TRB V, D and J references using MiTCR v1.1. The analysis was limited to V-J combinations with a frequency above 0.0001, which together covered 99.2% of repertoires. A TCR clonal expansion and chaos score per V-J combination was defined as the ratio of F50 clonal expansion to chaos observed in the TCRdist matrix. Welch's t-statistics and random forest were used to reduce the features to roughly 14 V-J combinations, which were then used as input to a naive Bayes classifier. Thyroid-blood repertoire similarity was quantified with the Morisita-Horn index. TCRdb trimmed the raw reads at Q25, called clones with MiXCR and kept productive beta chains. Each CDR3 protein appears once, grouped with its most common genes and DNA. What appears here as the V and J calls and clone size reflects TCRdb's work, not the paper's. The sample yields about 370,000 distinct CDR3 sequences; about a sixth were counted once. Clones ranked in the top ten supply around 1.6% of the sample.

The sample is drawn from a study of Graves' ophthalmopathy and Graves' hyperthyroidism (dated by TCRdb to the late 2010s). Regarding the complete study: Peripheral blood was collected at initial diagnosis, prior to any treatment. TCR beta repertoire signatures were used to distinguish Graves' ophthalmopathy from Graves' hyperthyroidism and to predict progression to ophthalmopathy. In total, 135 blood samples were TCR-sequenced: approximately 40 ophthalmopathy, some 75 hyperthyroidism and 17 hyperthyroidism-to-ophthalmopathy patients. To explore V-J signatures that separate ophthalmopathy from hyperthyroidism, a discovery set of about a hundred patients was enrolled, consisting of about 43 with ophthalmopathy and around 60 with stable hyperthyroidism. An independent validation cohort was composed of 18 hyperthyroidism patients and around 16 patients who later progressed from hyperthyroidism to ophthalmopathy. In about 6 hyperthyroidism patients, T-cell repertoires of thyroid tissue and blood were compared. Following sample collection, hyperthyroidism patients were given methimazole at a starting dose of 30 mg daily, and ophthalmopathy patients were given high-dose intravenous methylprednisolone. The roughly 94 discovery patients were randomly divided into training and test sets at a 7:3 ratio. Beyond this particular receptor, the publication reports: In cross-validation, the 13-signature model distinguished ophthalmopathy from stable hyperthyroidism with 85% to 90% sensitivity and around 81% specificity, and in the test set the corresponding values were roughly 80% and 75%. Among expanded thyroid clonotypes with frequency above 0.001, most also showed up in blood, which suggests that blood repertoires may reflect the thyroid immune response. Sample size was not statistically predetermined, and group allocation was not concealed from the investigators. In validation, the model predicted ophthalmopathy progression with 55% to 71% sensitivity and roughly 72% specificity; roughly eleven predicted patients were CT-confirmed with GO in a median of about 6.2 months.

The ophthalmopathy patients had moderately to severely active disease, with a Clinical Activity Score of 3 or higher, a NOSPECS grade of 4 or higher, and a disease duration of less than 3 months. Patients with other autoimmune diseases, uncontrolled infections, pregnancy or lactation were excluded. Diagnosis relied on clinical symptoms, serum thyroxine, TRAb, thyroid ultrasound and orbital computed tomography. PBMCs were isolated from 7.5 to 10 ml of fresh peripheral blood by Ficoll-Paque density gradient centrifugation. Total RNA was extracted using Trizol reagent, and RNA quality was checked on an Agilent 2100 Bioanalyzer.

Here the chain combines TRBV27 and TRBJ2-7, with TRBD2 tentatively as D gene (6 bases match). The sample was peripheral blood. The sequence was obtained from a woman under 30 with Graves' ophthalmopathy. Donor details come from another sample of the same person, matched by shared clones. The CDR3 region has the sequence CVSSEGRGITYEQYF. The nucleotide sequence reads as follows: TGTGTCAGCTCAGAAGGACGGGGGATCACCTACGAGCAGTACTTC.